The 13 T cell receptor beta chains listed next were all sequenced from one sample in a study of T cell repertoires in cytomegalovirus infection. In TCRdb, the reads were re-called with MiXCR into one record per CDR3 protein. The sample includes 150,000 to 200,000 distinct CDR3 sequences, roughly 14% of them seen just once. The material sequenced was PBMCs. These receptors were collected from a human donor in good health (CMV status not recorded). Some clones in this sample may be carry-over from other donors' samples.

There are a few counts of this clonotype. The CDR3 DNA follows: TGCAGTGCTCCAACCTACGAGCAGTACTTC. Translating gives CSAPTYEQYF. The chain recombines TRBV20-1 with TRBJ2-7; no clear D gene. Deletions cut 5 bases from V and 2 bases from J, with 4 bases between. Germline V gives CDR1 DFQATT, CDR2 SNEGSKA (reference sequence). The CDR3 runs to 10 residues.

This clonotype was counted at least ten times. This chain joins TRBV7-2 and TRBJ2-7; 7 nucleotides match TRBD1. The CDR3 sequence is 13 residues long. Germline lookup yields CDR1 SGHTA and CDR2 FQGNSA. V gave up 3 bases and J gave up 6 bases; unmatched junction bases: 5. CDR3 nucleotides: TGTGCCAGCAGCTTCACAGGGGACGGCGAGCAGTACTTC. This encodes CASSFTGDGEQYF.

The genes are TRBV14 and TRBJ2-5, with a weak D call TRBD2 (5 bases). From germline, CDR1 is SGHDN and CDR2 FVKESK. CDR3 length equals 17 residues. Trimming pared 0 bases from V and 4 bases from J, leaving 18 bases between. CDR3 region: CASSQEAIATVVETQYF. The CDR3 nucleotides are TGTGCCAGCAGCCAAGAAGCAATAGCGACTGTTGTAGAGACCCAGTACTTC.

In this sample, this clonotype turned up a few times. The chain combines TRBV5-1 with TRBJ2-6, with D possibly matching TRBD1 (5 bases). The ends were cut back, 1 base at V and 4 bases at J, with 12 bases in the middle. There are 16 residues in the CDR3. Germline V gives CDR1 SGHRS, CDR2 YFSETQ. The CDR3 spells CASSLLAGSGANVLTF. DNA for the CDR3: TGCGCCAGCAGCTTGTTAGCAGGGTCGGGGGCCAACGTCCTGACTTTC.

The V gene is TRBV19, the J gene TRBJ2-5; D uncertain. V was clipped by 3 bases and J by 1 base, with 9 bases between them. The CDR3 contains 14 residues. Germline V lookup: CDR1 LNHDA, CDR2 SQIVND (reference sequence). CDR3 bases: TGTGCCAGTAGTATTAGGACCTCCCAAGAGACCCAGTACTTC. Protein product: CASSIRTSQETQYF.

This clonotype was found many times. The V and J genes are TRBV4-1 and TRBJ1-5, with 7 bases fitting TRBD1. The CDR3 is 15 residues long. With 1 base clipped from V and 6 bases from J, the junction kept 6 bases outside the gene matches. CDR1 MGHRA and CDR2 YSYEKL come from the germline V gene. The CDR3 reads CASSQVPGGSQPQHF. The CDR3 nucleotides are TGCGCCAGCAGCCAAGTACCAGGGGGGAGTCAGCCCCAGCATTTT.

To note about this clonotype: One end of the junction is discordant with germline, which a read error may explain. This chain uses TRBV4-2 with TRBJ2-1; D is possibly TRBD2 (6 bases). CDR1 and CDR2 from the germline V gene are LGHNA and YNFKEQ. CDR3 length: 12 residues. In DNA form, the CDR3 reads TGTGCCAGCAGCCATCCTGCCGGCACTAGCAGCTTC. Amino acid sequence: CASSHPAGTSSF.

This clonotype has ten or more counts. The chain couples TRBV7-2 to TRBJ2-2; possibly TRBD1 or TRBD2 for D (5 bases each). V shed 3 bases and J shed 6 bases, with 14 bases lying between them. The V gene's germline CDR1 is SGHTA and CDR2 FQGNSA. This CDR3 region has 15 residues. This CDR3 reads CASSFATGRPGELFF. The CDR3 bases are TGTGCCAGCAGCTTCGCGACGGGGCGTCCCGGGGAGCTGTTTTTT.

The rearrangement joins TRBV28 to TRBJ2-7; a possible D gene is TRBD1 (6 bases). The V end was cut by 4 bases, the J end by 0 bases, with 16 bases between. The CDR3 consists of 16 residues. CDR1 MDHEN and CDR2 SYDVKM come from the germline V gene. The CDR3 loop reads CASSSKRQASSYEQYF. In DNA form, the CDR3 reads TGTGCCAGCAGTTCCAAAAGACAGGCTAGCTCCTACGAGCAGTACTTC.

This clonotype has only a few counts. The chain carries TRBV5-6 and TRBJ1-1, with 8 bases that match TRBD1. Germline assignment: CDR1 SGHDT and CDR2 YYEEEE. The CDR3 is 15 amino acids. With 0 bases clipped from V and 2 bases from J, the junction kept 3 bases outside the gene matches. This chain's CDR3 is CASSLAQGANTEAFF. The CDR3 coding sequence is TGTGCCAGCAGCTTGGCTCAGGGGGCAAACACTGAAGCTTTCTTT.

In its sample, this clonotype was seen many times. The V call is TRBV7-9, the J call TRBJ2-5; D is unclear. Germline V gene sequence: CDR1 SEHNR, CDR2 FQNEAQ (reference sequence). The CDR3 consists of 14 residues. With 5 bases removed from V and 5 bases from J, the gap between germline ends came to 15 bases. As DNA, the CDR3 is TGTGCCAGCAGCCTCCCCAGCCTAGTCGAGACCCAGTACTTC. This gives the protein CASSLPSLVETQYF.

This clonotype was seen ten or more times. The V call is TRBV28, the J call TRBJ1-6; 9 nucleotides match TRBD1. The germline gives CDR1 MDHEN, CDR2 SYDVKM. The CDR3 has 15 residues. V lost 5 bases, J lost 11 bases, and 10 bases stayed unmatched. The CDR3 spells CASSVGQGFRAPLHF. The CDR3 DNA reads TGTGCCAGCAGTGTGGGACAGGGCTTTCGGGCACCCCTCCACTTT.

This clonotype was recorded at least ten times. The V and J genes are TRBV25-1 and TRBJ2-7, with D possibly being TRBD1 (5 bases). Germline values: CDR1 MGHDK, CDR2 SYGVNS. With 1 base removed from V and 0 bases from J, the gap between germline ends came to 10 bases. The CDR3 has 15 amino acids. The CDR3 here is CASSELAGISYEQYF. CDR3 sequence (DNA): TGTGCCAGCAGTGAATTGGCAGGGATCTCCTACGAGCAGTACTTC.